This T cell receptor (beta chain) is from a study of blood T cell repertoires in COVID-19. About the study: Spain, Italy and the United States supplied samples that represented acute and convalescent COVID-19. PBMCs, B-cell-depleted T cells, or T cells provided the cDNA or gDNA that made up the material.

This clone was found once. Original processing notes: Scientists estimated how many nucleated cells there were by amplifying reference gene primers. Generated by immunoSEQ multiplex PCR, the TCRdb table keeps only in-frame clones and is missing some. V, J and clone size reflect that table, while D and trimming were determined from the DNA. The top ten clones hold more than 4% of a sample with around 6,100 clones, around 91% of them seen once. This CDR3 contains 16 residues. Trimming left V 0 bases short and J 0 bases short, with 12 bases between. Germline loops: CDR1 MNHEY, CDR2 SVGEGT. Input material: peripheral blood. This clonotype was obtained from a man older than 75 with active COVID-19. This sequence joins TRBV6-2 or TRBV6-3 and TRBJ2-7; D perhaps matches TRBD1 (6 bases). CDR3 in amino acids: CASSYSGDRLSYEQYF. In DNA, the CDR3 is TGTGCCAGCAGTTACTCGGGAGACAGGCTCTCCTACGAGCAGTACTTC.